These T cell receptor beta chains were read from a single sample in a study of T cell responses to AZD1222 COVID-19 vaccine. Sequencing used immunoSEQ multiplex PCR; TCRdb keeps in-frame clones, though not all of them. The sample lists 150,000 to 200,000 clones, 85% to 90% seen once, with around 5.8% in the top ten. This specimen consisted of peripheral blood, obtained on day 0 of AZD1222 vaccination. Receptors were obtained from an adult in good health. Each CDR3 is given with its conserved first and last residue. Clone size is not always given. Where it is, it says once, few, many or a class for expanded clones.

NA	TRBV7-9	TRBJ2-1	CASSPRGGLIHEQFF
NA	TRBV19	TRBJ1-4	CASSLRTGVTNEKLFF
once	TRBV18	TRBJ2-7	CASSPPRLAGEEQYF
NA	TRBV2	TRBJ2-7	CASARGQVSYEQYF
once	TRBV27	TRBJ2-1	CASSFMGTGYNEQFF
NA	TRBV7-2	TRBJ1-4	CASSLRHIATNEKLFF
NA	TRBV6-6	TRBJ2-7	CASNRMGLAGTYEQYF
NA	TRBV5-6	TRBJ2-7	CASSLANRDEQYF
NA	TRBV10-3	TRBJ1-4	CAISDTRGSNEKLFF
NA	TRBV28	TRBJ1-5	CASSTDRNGQPQHF
NA	TRBV2	TRBJ1-2	CATRPPGGDDGYTF
NA	TRBV5-6	TRBJ1-4	CASSLGWGRQNEKLFF
NA	TRBV5-4	TRBJ1-1	CASSLGGTGINTEAFF
NA	TRBV10-3	TRBJ1-5	CAISGAERIESNQPQHF
NA	TRBV3-1/TRBV3-2	TRBJ2-1	CASSQESIVAAEQFF
few	TRBV27	TRBJ2-1	CASSSMNNEQFF
many	TRBV11-2	TRBJ2-7	CASSPGTLEQYF
once	TRBV6-4	TRBJ1-3	CASSDSPGNTIYF
medium-sized	TRBV10-3	TRBJ2-7	CAIRQGTYFNYEQYF
NA	TRBV5-4	TRBJ2-3	CASSSGTGRRTDTQYF
NA	TRBV11-2	TRBJ2-2	CASSAQPGANTGELFF
NA	TRBV29-1	TRBJ1-2	CSVGGDRALYGYTF
NA	TRBV2	TRBJ1-5	CASTAQGRGNQPQHF
NA	TRBV18	TRBJ2-5	CASSSQGGVAQYF
NA	TRBV19	TRBJ2-7	CASSIGTRQGLYEQYF